This T cell receptor (beta chain) was observed in a study of blood T cell repertoires in COVID-19. The germline V gene has CDR1 SGHNT and CDR2 YENEEA. Trimming shortened V by 2 bases and J by 8 bases, and 12 bases separated the two germline ends. This CDR3 is built from 13 residues. In the source study's methods: For nucleated cells, counts were estimated from reference gene primer amplification. This table comes from immunoSEQ multiplex PCR, and its TCRdb copy is limited to in-frame clones, with some not included. The V and J calls and the clone size are those of that table, but D and trimming were determined from the DNA. The sample carries 150,000 or so clones, 84% recorded once. Individuals drawn from 20 to 25 US areas were about 18 to 90 years old. Two negative PCRs, clearance, or symptom resolution were required of recovered Cohort 3 donors.

The sequence was obtained from a middle-aged man who had recovered from COVID-19. The chain has TRBV11-3 and TRBJ1-1; maybe TRBD1 (5 bases). The specimen sequenced was PBMCs or T cells enriched from blood (not recorded which). The chain's CDR3 is CASSLNWGTEAFF. CDR3 nucleotide sequence: TGTGCCAGCAGCTTAAATTGGGGCACCGAAGCTTTCTTT.